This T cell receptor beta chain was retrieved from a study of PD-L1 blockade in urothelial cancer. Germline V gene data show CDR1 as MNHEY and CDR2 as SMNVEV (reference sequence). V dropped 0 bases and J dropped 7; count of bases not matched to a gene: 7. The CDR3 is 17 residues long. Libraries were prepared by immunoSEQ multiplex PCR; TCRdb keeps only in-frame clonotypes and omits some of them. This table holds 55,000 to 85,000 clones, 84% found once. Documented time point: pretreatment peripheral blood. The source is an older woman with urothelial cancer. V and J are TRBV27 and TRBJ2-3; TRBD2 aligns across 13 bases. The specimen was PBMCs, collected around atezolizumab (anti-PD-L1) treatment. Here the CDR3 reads CASSLSLAGGHGYTQYF. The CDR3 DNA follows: TGTGCCAGCAGTTTATCACTAGCGGGGGGGCATGGGTATACGCAGTATTTT.